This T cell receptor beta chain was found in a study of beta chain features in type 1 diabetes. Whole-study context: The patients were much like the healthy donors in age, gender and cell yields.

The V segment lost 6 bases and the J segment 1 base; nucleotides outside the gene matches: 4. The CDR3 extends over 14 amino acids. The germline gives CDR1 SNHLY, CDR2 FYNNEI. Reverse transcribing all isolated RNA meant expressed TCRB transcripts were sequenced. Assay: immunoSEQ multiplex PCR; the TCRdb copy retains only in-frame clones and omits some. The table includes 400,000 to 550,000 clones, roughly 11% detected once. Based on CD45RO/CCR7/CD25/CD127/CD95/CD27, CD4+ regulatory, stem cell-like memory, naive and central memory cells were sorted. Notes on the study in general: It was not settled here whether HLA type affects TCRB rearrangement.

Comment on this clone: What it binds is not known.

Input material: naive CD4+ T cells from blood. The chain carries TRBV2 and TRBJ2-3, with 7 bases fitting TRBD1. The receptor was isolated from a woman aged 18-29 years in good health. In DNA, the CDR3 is TGTGCCAGCAGAAAAGACAGGGGCACAGATACGCAGTATTTT. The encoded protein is CASRKDRGTDTQYF.